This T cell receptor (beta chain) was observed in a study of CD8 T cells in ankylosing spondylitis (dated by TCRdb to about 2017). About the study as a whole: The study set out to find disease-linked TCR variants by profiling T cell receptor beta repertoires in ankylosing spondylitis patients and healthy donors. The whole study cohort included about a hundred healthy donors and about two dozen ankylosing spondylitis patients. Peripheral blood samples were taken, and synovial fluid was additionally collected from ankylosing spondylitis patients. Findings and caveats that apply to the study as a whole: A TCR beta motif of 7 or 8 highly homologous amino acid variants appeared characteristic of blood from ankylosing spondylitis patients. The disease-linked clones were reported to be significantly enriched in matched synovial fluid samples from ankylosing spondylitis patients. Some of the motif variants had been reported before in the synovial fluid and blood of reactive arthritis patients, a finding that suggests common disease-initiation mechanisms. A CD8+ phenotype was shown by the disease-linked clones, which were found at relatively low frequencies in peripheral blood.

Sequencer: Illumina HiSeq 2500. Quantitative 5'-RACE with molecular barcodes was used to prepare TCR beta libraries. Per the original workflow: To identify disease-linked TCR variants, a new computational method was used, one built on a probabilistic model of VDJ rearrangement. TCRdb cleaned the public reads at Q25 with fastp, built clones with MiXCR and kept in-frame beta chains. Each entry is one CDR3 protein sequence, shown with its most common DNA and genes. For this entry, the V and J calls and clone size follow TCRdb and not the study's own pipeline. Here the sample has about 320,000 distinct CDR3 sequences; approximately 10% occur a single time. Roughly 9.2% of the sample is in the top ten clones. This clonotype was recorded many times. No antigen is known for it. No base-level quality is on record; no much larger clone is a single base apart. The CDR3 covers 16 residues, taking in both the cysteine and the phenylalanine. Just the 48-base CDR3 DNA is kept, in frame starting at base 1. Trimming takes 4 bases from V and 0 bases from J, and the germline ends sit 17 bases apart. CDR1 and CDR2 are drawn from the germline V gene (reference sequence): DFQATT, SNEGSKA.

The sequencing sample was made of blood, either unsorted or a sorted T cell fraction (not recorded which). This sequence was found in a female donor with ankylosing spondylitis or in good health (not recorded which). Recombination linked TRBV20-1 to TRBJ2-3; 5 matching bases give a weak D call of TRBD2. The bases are TGCAGTGCTATCCCGGGTAGCGCGACTAGCACAGATACGCAGTATTTT. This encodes CSAIPGSATSTDTQYF.